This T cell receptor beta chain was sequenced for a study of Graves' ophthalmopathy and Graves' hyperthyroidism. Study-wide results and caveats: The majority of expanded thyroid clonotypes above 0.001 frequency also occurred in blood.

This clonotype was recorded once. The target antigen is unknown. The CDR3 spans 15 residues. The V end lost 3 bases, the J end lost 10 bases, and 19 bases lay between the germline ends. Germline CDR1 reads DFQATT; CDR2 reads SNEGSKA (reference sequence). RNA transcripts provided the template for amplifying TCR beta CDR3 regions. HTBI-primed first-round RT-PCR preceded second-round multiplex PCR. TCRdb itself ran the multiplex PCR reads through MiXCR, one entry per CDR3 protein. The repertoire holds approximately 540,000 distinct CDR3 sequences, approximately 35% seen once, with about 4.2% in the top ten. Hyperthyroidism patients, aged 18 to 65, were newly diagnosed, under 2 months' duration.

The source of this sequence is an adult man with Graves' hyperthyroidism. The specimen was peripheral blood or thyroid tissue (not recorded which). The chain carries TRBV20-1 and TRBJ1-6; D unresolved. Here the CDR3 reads CSASGFRGESSPLHF. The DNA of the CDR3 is TGCAGTGCTAGCGGGTTCCGCGGGGAGAGCTCACCCCTCCACTTT.